This entry describes one T cell receptor beta chain. Its specificity is unknown. The assay was immunoSEQ multiplex PCR, and TCRdb's table has in-frame clones only and misses some. The profile covers over 50,000 clones, with around 88% appearing a single time and about 5% taken by the ten largest. Unstimulated regulatory T cells (CD4+CD25+CD127-), CD4+CD25- non-regulatory cells, CD4 and CD8 cells were FACS-sorted from thawed PBMCs. This record belongs to a study of Tregs in tolerant kidney transplant recipients. Whole-study results and caveats: The small number of patients limits these findings pending further validation.

Germline values: CDR1 MNHNY, CDR2 SVGAGI (reference sequence). The V and J ends lost 5 bases and 4 bases respectively, with 5 bases between them. The CDR3 is 11 residues long. The rearrangement joins TRBV6-6 to TRBJ2-5; D is undetermined. Sequenced material: CD4+ T cells from blood. The sequence was obtained from a human donor in good health. CDR3 sequence (DNA): TGTGCCAGCAGTACGCGAGAGACCCAGTACTTC. Protein: CASSTRETQYF.